These 14 T cell receptor beta chains share one sample of origin, sequenced in a study of regulatory T cells in long-lasting Graves disease. Time point: newly diagnosed GD, antithyroid drugs for less than 3 months. Extracted PBMC RNA gave rise to the TCR library. Assembly of TCR beta libraries relied on iRepertoire HTBI primers together with Arm-PCR of CDR3 regions. TCRdb independently ran MiXCR on the multiplex PCR reads; one entry per CDR3 protein. The repertoire holds around 500,000 distinct CDR3 sequences, with about 12% as singletons. These same data were also listed under a study on T cells in Graves' hyperthyroidism and ophthalmopathy.

The sample was peripheral blood mononuclear cells (PBMCs), taken at new diagnosis, from a patient treated with antithyroid drugs. The source is a young woman with Graves disease.

This clonotype was seen many times. This CDR3 reads CASSNGVRRLNTEAFF. CDR3 DNA sequence: TGTGCCAGCAGCAACGGGGTGAGGAGACTGAACACTGAAGCTTTCTTT. This chain joins TRBV7-9 and TRBJ1-1; D uncertain. CDR1 and CDR2 from the germline V gene are SEHNR and FQNEAQ (reference sequence). This CDR3 has 16 residues. V lost 5 bases and J 0 bases, leaving 16 bases between the germline ends.

This clonotype was picked up many times. The chain has TRBV15 and TRBJ2-7; D gene ambiguous. The germline CDR1 and CDR2 sequences are LNHNV and YYDKDF (reference sequence). The CDR3 consists of 15 residues. The V and J ends lost 0 bases and 0 bases respectively, with 9 bases between them. The CDR3 protein is CATSRDRSDSYEQYF. The CDR3 DNA reads as TGTGCCACCAGCAGAGATCGGTCAGACTCCTACGAGCAGTACTTC.

This clonotype has a count of ten or more. The chain combines TRBV28 with TRBJ1-3, with 10 nucleotides matching TRBD1. Germline V gives CDR1 MDHEN, CDR2 SYDVKM. V shed 0 bases, J shed 7 bases, and the junction held 6 bases outside the gene matches. The length of the CDR3 is 16 residues. CDR3 sequence: CASSLWGTGVRNTIYF. The CDR3 DNA reads as TGTGCCAGCAGTTTATGGGGGACAGGGGTTCGTAACACCATATATTTT.

The chain carries TRBV13 and TRBJ1-3; 11 bases align to TRBD1. The CDR3 has 15 residues. V shed 5 bases and J 3 bases; nucleotides not matched to a gene: 3. Germline loops: CDR1 PRHDT, CDR2 FYEKMQ (reference sequence). DNA of the CDR3: TGTGCCAGCAGCCCCGGGACAGGGGGTGGAAACACCATATATTTT. It yields the protein CASSPGTGGGNTIYF.

This clonotype was observed many times. V gene TRBV20-1 combines with J gene TRBJ2-5; no clear D. The V gene's germline CDR1 is DFQATT and CDR2 SNEGSKA (reference sequence). This CDR3 is built from 12 residues. Between the trimmed V and J ends, which lost 6 bases and 5 bases, there was a span of 13 bases. In nucleotides, the CDR3 is TGCAGTGCCACCCTTGGCCTCGAGACCCAGTACTTC. It specifies CSATLGLETQYF.

CDR3 in amino acids: CASSPIPGTSGSRTQYF. The CDR3 bases are TGTGCCAGCAGTCCCATACCCGGGACTAGCGGGAGCAGAACGCAGTATTTT. This chain uses TRBV6-1 with TRBJ2-3, with 14 bases aligning to TRBD2. CDR3 length: 17 residues. V trimming: 5 bases; J trimming: 9 bases; junction bases outside the gene matches: 13. CDR1 is MNHNS and CDR2 is SASEGT in the germline V gene.

This chain joins TRBV7-8 and TRBJ2-5; 7 nucleotides line up with TRBD2. V dropped 0 bases and J dropped 1; count of bases not matched to a gene: 8. There are 17 residues in the CDR3. Germline loops: CDR1 SGHVS, CDR2 FQNEAQ. DNA of the CDR3: TGTGCCAGCAGCTTAGCGGCGGGAGAGTATGGCCAAGAGACCCAGTACTTC. This codes for CASSLAAGEYGQETQYF.

This clonotype was found many times. This chain connects TRBV11-2 to TRBJ2-3; D unresolved. CDR1 and CDR2 (germline): SGHAT, FQNNGV. The CDR3 has 14 residues. With 1 base removed from V and 7 bases from J, the gap between germline ends came to 12 bases. In DNA, the CDR3 is TGTGCCAGCAGCTTAGCGGTCCTCTCCTATACGCAGTATTTT. Its protein is CASSLAVLSYTQYF. The full variable domain, its missing parts supplied by reference TRBV11-2 and TRBJ2-3, is EAGVAQSPRYKIIEKRQSVAFWCNPISGHATLYWYQQILGQGPKLLIQFQNNGVVDDSQLPKDRFSAERLKGVDSTLKIQPAKLEDSAVYLCASSLAVLSYTQYFGPGTRLTVL.

As regards this clonotype: Possible read error: a much larger clone is one base away. The rearrangement joins TRBV11-2 to TRBJ2-7, with D maybe TRBD2 (5 bases). Germline V gene lookup returns CDR1 SGHAT and CDR2 FQNNGV. The CDR3 is made up of 16 amino acids. Trimming took 1 base from V and 7 from J, leaving 20 bases between them. As DNA, the CDR3 is TGTGCCAGCAGCTTAGTTACGGGATTGGCCTACAATGAGCAGTACTTC. As protein: CASSLVTGLAYNEQYF.

This clonotype has a handful of counts. The rearrangement links TRBV5-1 to TRBJ2-6; D uncertain. Trimming pared 4 bases from V and 0 bases from J, leaving 8 bases between. Germline V CDR1 and CDR2: SGHRS, YFSETQ. The CDR3 is made up of 15 amino acids. The CDR3 reads CASSRTDSGANVLTF. The CDR3 region has the DNA TGCGCCAGCAGCCGGACCGACTCTGGGGCCAACGTCCTGACTTTC.

This chain joins TRBV6-2 or TRBV6-3 and TRBJ1-6, with a tentative D call TRBD1 (5 bases). The V end lost 5 bases, the J end lost 10 bases, and 15 bases lay between the germline ends. Germline V lookup: CDR1 MNHEY, CDR2 SVGEGT. The CDR3 is 14 residues long. Written as DNA, the CDR3 is TGTGCCAGCAGTCCCCTCGACAGCCCATCACCCCTCCACTTT. Translating gives CASSPLDSPSPLHF.

This clonotype was seen many times. This CDR3 is missing its conserved last phenylalanine or tryptophan, likely due to a read error. The DNA is left out, because the CDR3 cannot be placed on it with certainty; the CDR3 is given as TCRdb lists it. The rearrangement links TRBV6-9 to TRBJ2-5; the D call of TRBD2 is as the table states it, not checked on the DNA. The germline CDR1 and CDR2 sequences are MNHGY and SVAAGI. Counting both end residues, the CDR3 totals 13 amino acids. This chain's CDR3 is CASSYSQTSGPAL.

This clonotype was counted ten times or more. The V and J genes are TRBV4-1 and TRBJ2-7, with 8 bases matching TRBD1. CDR3 length equals 16 residues. V shed 4 bases and J 0 bases; nucleotides not matched to a gene: 8. CDR1 is MGHRA, CDR2 YSYEKL, per germline. CDR3 loop: CASSRRQGSDSYEQYF. The DNA of the CDR3 is TGCGCCAGCAGCCGTAGACAGGGGTCAGACTCCTACGAGCAGTACTTC.

On this clonotype: A much larger clonotype is one base distant, so this may be a read error. J is TRBJ1-3 and V is TRBV12-3 or TRBV12-4, with 7 bases fitting TRBD1. V trimming: 2 bases; J trimming: 0 bases; junction bases outside the gene matches: 7. The CDR3 covers 17 residues. The CDR3 DNA reads as TGTGCCAGCAGTTTAACGCTCGAGGGGGCCTCTGGAAACACCATATATTTT. It translates to CASSLTLEGASGNTIYF.